The 32 T cell receptor beta chains below come from one sample, sequenced in a study of T-cell reconstitution after alpha-beta-depleted transplantation in children. A TCRbeta library incorporating unique molecular identifiers was prepared. Each CDR3 protein is one row after TCRdb ran MiXCR on the PCR reads. In the table there are about 480,000 distinct CDR3 sequences, about 12% of which are singletons. The material sequenced was PBMCs from the stem cell graft donor, taken from the stem cell graft. The source is a human donor who donated a stem cell graft to a child with combined immunodeficiency.

This chain links TRBV3-1 with TRBJ2-3, with 10 positions matching TRBD1. CDR3 length: 16 amino acids. Germline-derived CDR1 and CDR2 are LGHDT and YNNKEL (reference sequence). The J segment lost 2 bases and the V segment lost 1 base, leaving 3 bases of the junction unmatched. CDR3 region: CASSQAGQGNTDTQYF. In DNA form, the CDR3 reads TGTGCCAGCAGCCAAGCGGGACAGGGGAACACAGATACGCAGTATTTT.

The table lists this clonotype with a few counts. The genes are TRBV7-9 and TRBJ1-2; tentative D call: TRBD1 (6 bases). CDR1 is SEHNR and CDR2 is FQNEAQ in the germline V gene (reference sequence). This CDR3 contains 12 residues. Trimming left V 7 bases short and J 8 bases short, with 14 bases between. CDR3 sequence: CASKRQEEGYTF. CDR3 bases: TGTGCCAGCAAGAGACAGGAGGAGGGCTACACCTTC.

The chain recombines TRBV29-1 with TRBJ2-7; 7 nucleotides line up with TRBD1. CDR1 and CDR2 from the germline V gene are SQVTM and ANQGSEA. The V and J ends lost 8 bases and 6 bases, in that order; junction bases with no gene match: 16. CDR3 length: 14 residues. The DNA for the CDR3 is TGCAGCATCGTACTCTACAGGGGACCAGGCGAGCAGTACTTC. This encodes CSIVLYRGPGEQYF.

This clonotype has ten or more counts. This sequence joins TRBV12-3 or TRBV12-4 and TRBJ2-1; TRBD2 is a possible D gene (5 bases). The CDR3 runs to 14 residues. V dropped 2 bases and J dropped 12 bases, with 17 bases sitting between them. Here the CDR3 DNA reads TGTGCCAGCAGTTTACCTCCCCTAGCTCTCTGGCAGTTCTTC. It specifies CASSLPPLALWQFF.

The gene calls are TRBV28 and TRBJ2-1; no reliable D call. Trimming removed 7 bases at V and 8 bases at J, with 12 bases between. The germline CDR1 and CDR2 sequences are MDHEN and SYDVKM. The CDR3 runs to 12 residues. The CDR3 spells CASTIAPYEQFF. The CDR3 DNA sequence: TGTGCCAGCACCATCGCCCCGTATGAGCAGTTCTTC.

This clonotype was seen more than once but under ten times. The chain links TRBV2 to TRBJ2-7, with D possibly matching TRBD1 (6 bases). Trimming left V 8 bases short and J 6 bases short, with 17 bases between. Germline V CDR1 and CDR2: SNHLY, FYNNEI. The CDR3 sequence is 13 residues long. The CDR3 nucleotides read TGTGCCAGCGGACCGACAGGTGCCGGCGAGCAGTACTTC. This sequence encodes CASGPTGAGEQYF.

There are a few counts of this clonotype. CDR3 coding DNA: TGCAGTGCTAGAGATGGGGGACCCAAACCCTACGAGCAGTACTTC. Protein sequence: CSARDGGPKPYEQYF. The chain has TRBV20-1 and TRBJ2-7, with D perhaps TRBD1 or TRBD2 (5 bases each). This CDR3 is 15 amino acids long. V gave up 0 bases and J gave up 2 bases, with 14 bases separating them. Germline CDR1 and CDR2: DFQATT and SNEGSKA (reference sequence).

The chain links TRBV13 to TRBJ2-1, with 11 bases matching TRBD2. The V segment lost 8 bases and the J segment 4 bases; nucleotides outside the gene matches: 10. The CDR3 is made up of 16 amino acids. Germline V gene data show CDR1 as PRHDT and CDR2 as FYEKMQ (reference sequence). The CDR3 DNA is TGTGCCAGCGGTACTGTAGCGGGAGGGCTATACAATGAGCAGTTCTTC. Protein product: CASGTVAGGLYNEQFF.

The V and J genes are TRBV11-2 and TRBJ2-1; 7 positions match TRBD1. Germline loops: CDR1 SGHAT, CDR2 FQNNGV. The CDR3 covers 16 residues. J was trimmed by 0 bases and V by 5 bases; bases with no gene match: 7. The CDR3 protein is CASSRGGLSSYNEQFF. The CDR3 DNA follows: TGTGCCAGCAGCCGAGGGGGCCTGAGCTCCTACAATGAGCAGTTCTTC.

This chain connects TRBV5-1 to TRBJ2-2, with D unclear. This CDR3 region has 15 residues. Germline values: CDR1 SGHRS, CDR2 YFSETQ. V lost 0 bases and J lost 6, with 12 bases in between. The CDR3 DNA sequence: TGCGCCAGCAGCTTGGTCCCGACTGCTCCCGGGGAGCTGTTTTTT. Residues: CASSLVPTAPGELFF.

CDR3 residues: CASSFVAGATFETQYF. Here the CDR3 DNA reads TGTGCCAGCAGTTTCGTCGCGGGGGCTACATTTGAGACCCAGTACTTC. The chain uses TRBV12-3 or TRBV12-4 and TRBJ2-5; D is perhaps TRBD2 (7 bases). Trimming shortened V by 3 bases and J by 5 bases, and 19 bases separated the two germline ends. The CDR3 is made up of 16 amino acids.

A few counts support this clonotype. The chain has TRBV20-1 and TRBJ2-7, with a possible D match to TRBD1 (6 bases). The V gene's germline CDR1 is DFQATT and CDR2 SNEGSKA (reference sequence). This CDR3 is 16 amino acids long. V was shortened by 6 bases and J by 3 bases, with 24 bases between the two germline ends. This CDR3 is CSARKDRPPVIYEQYF. CDR3 nucleotide sequence: TGCAGTGCCAGAAAAGACAGGCCTCCAGTAATCTACGAGCAGTACTTC.

V gene TRBV5-1 combines with J gene TRBJ2-5; 8 nucleotides match TRBD2. CDR3 length: 16 amino acids. Looked up from germline, CDR1 is SGHRS and CDR2 is YFSETQ. V shed 3 bases and J 3 bases; nucleotides not matched to a gene: 10. For the CDR3, the DNA is TGCGCCAGCAGCTCGTTCCCTACTAGCGGTGAAGAGACCCAGTACTTC. Translated: CASSSFPTSGEETQYF.

This clonotype was found many times. The chain uses TRBV29-1 and TRBJ2-2; possibly TRBD1 or TRBD2 for D (6 bases each). There are 17 residues in the CDR3. Trimming took off 7 bases at V and 0 bases at J, with 21 bases between the two ends. Germline values: CDR1 SQVTM, CDR2 ANQGSEA. In DNA, the CDR3 is TGCAGCGCCGAAACAGGGACTGGGGTTTCGAACACCGGGGAGCTGTTTTTT. Its translation: CSAETGTGVSNTGELFF.

This clonotype was counted a few times. The chain is built from TRBV12-3 or TRBV12-4 and TRBJ1-1, with D possibly matching TRBD1 (5 bases). CDR3 length equals 14 residues. With 4 bases removed from V and 1 base from J, the gap between germline ends came to 10 bases. CDR3 sequence (DNA): TGTGCCAGCAGTTGGGGACGGAGGAACACTGAAGCTTTCTTT. This codes for CASSWGRRNTEAFF.

This clonotype occurred a few times. This chain connects TRBV4-3 to TRBJ1-1; no definite D call. CDR1 is LGHNA and CDR2 is YSLEER in the germline V gene. The length of the CDR3 is 15 residues. V lost 2 bases, J lost 0 bases, and 10 bases lay in between. CDR3 sequence reads: CASSQYRTLNTEAFF. The CDR3 nucleotides are TGCGCCAGCAGCCAATATAGAACGTTGAACACTGAAGCTTTCTTT.

As DNA, the CDR3 is TGCAGTGCTCAGACCCCCTCGGGCAATCAGCCCCAGCATTTT. Protein product: CSAQTPSGNQPQHF. V usage is TRBV20-1 and J usage is TRBJ1-5; unclear D gene. Germline V gene lookup returns CDR1 DFQATT and CDR2 SNEGSKA (reference sequence). Trimming removed 5 bases from V and 2 bases from J, with 13 bases in between. This CDR3 contains 14 residues.

The table lists this clonotype with many counts. This chain connects TRBV9 to TRBJ1-5; no clear D. The CDR3 runs 15 residues. Germline V CDR1 and CDR2: SGDLS, YYNGEE. The germline V and J ends were trimmed by 3 bases and 4 bases, with 14 bases remaining between them. This chain's CDR3 is CASSGPNELNQPQHF. The CDR3 DNA reads as TGTGCCAGCAGCGGGCCAAACGAGCTAAATCAGCCCCAGCATTTT.

This chain connects TRBV3-1 to TRBJ1-3, with D uncertain. Germline V CDR1 and CDR2: LGHDT, YNNKEL (reference sequence). V lost 7 bases, J lost 0 bases, and 10 bases lay in between. The CDR3 is 14 residues long. CDR3 nucleotide sequence: TGTGCCAGCACCCCTATGGCCTCTGGAAACACCATATATTTT. Translated, it gives CASTPMASGNTIYF.

There are a few counts of this clonotype. The rearrangement uses TRBV20-1 and TRBJ2-1; D may be TRBD1 (6 bases). The length of the CDR3 is 12 residues. Germline CDR1 reads DFQATT; CDR2 reads SNEGSKA (reference sequence). DNA for the CDR3: TGCAGGCTAGGGGGCTCCTACAATGAGCAGTTCTTC. Protein product: CRLGGSYNEQFF.

This clonotype was seen a few times. This chain uses TRBV7-2 with TRBJ1-1, with D hard to call. V lost 3 bases, J lost 4 bases, and 15 bases lay in between. The germline V gene has CDR1 SGHTA and CDR2 FQGNSA. The CDR3 covers 15 residues. The CDR3 DNA reads as TGTGCCAGCAGCTTCTCCATCCTAATGGCCACTGAAGCTTTCTTT. This sequence encodes CASSFSILMATEAFF.

This clonotype was counted between two and nine times. The CDR3 region has the DNA TGCAGTGCTACGGACAGGGGGTGGACAGATACGCAGTATTTT. As protein: CSATDRGWTDTQYF. The V call is TRBV20-1, the J call TRBJ2-3; 10 positions match TRBD1. The V gene end was trimmed by 4 bases and the J gene end by 3 bases; junction bases not matched to a gene: 4. The CDR3 consists of 14 residues. Germline-derived CDR1 and CDR2 are DFQATT and SNEGSKA (reference sequence).

This chain connects TRBV12-3 or TRBV12-4 to TRBJ2-1, with 10 nucleotides matching TRBD1. The CDR3 spans 15 residues. Germline trimming cut 6 bases from V and 9 bases from J; bases unmatched to any gene: 11. CDR3 amino acids: CASSLVGQGYGEQFF. The CDR3 DNA follows: TGTGCCAGCAGCCTAGTGGGACAGGGGTATGGTGAGCAGTTCTTC.

This clonotype turned up a few times. The rearrangement uses TRBV5-5 and TRBJ1-4; no reliable D call. The germline V gene has CDR1 SGHKS and CDR2 YYEKEE (reference sequence). The germline V and J ends were trimmed by 3 bases and 5 bases, with 8 bases remaining between them. This CDR3 spans 13 amino acids. CDR3 amino acids: CASSSPPNEKLFF. CDR3 DNA: TGTGCCAGCAGCTCCCCGCCGAATGAAAAACTGTTTTTT.

This sequence joins TRBV11-3 and TRBJ2-3, with D perhaps TRBD1 (6 bases). The CDR3 sequence is 15 residues long. The germline V and J ends were trimmed by 5 bases and 0 bases, with 12 bases remaining between them. The germline CDR1 and CDR2 sequences are SGHNT and YENEEA. CDR3 sequence: CASSVQGLSTDTQYF. As DNA, the CDR3 is TGTGCCAGCAGCGTACAGGGTCTCAGCACAGATACGCAGTATTTT.

The chain has TRBV5-1 and TRBJ2-2, with D possibly matching TRBD1 (5 bases). The CDR3 is 14 amino acids. Trimming left V 4 bases short and J 3 bases short, with 10 bases between. CDR1 and CDR2 from the germline V gene are SGHRS and YFSETQ. CDR3 DNA sequence: TGCGCCAGCAGCCTCGGACAACACACCGGGGAGCTGTTTTTT. This sequence encodes CASSLGQHTGELFF.

There are a few counts of this clonotype. V gene TRBV12-3 or TRBV12-4 combines with J gene TRBJ2-1; TRBD1 is a possible D gene (6 bases). Trimming left V 6 bases short and J 10 bases short, with 13 bases between. This CDR3 has 12 amino acids. The CDR3 here is CASSQGRAEQFF. The CDR3 nucleotides read TGTGCCAGCAGCCAGGGGCGAGCCGAGCAGTTCTTC.

This clonotype turned up a few times. The CDR3 nucleotides are TGCGCCAGCAGCCCCGGGACAGGGGATCAAGAGACCCAGTACTTC. As protein: CASSPGTGDQETQYF. J is TRBJ2-5 and V is TRBV4-3; 10 nucleotides line up with TRBD1. The V gene's germline CDR1 is LGHNA and CDR2 YSLEER. The CDR3 has 15 residues. The ends lost 4 bases at V and 2 bases at J; junction bases unmatched: 4.

This clonotype has ten or more counts. The chain uses TRBV6-2 or TRBV6-3 and TRBJ2-7; a weak D match, TRBD1 (6 bases). The ends were cut back, 2 bases at V and 4 bases at J, with 15 bases in the middle. Germline assignment: CDR1 MNHEY and CDR2 SVGEGT. This CDR3 has 15 amino acids. The CDR3 loop reads CASSYPTGTKYEQYF. The CDR3, as DNA: TGTGCCAGCAGTTACCCGACCGGGACAAAGTACGAGCAGTACTTC.

The chain couples TRBV7-9 to TRBJ2-3; 7 nucleotides align to TRBD1. The CDR3 extends over 16 amino acids. Germline V gives CDR1 SEHNR, CDR2 FQNEAQ (reference sequence). The J segment lost 6 bases and the V segment lost 5 bases, leaving 14 bases of the junction unmatched. This chain's CDR3 is CASSEGQLPFWDTQYF. CDR3 bases: TGTGCCAGCAGCGAGGGACAGCTGCCTTTTTGGGATACGCAGTATTTT.

The chain joins TRBV9 to TRBJ2-1, with a weak D call TRBD2 (6 bases). Germline loops: CDR1 SGDLS, CDR2 YYNGEE. Trimming pared 0 bases from V and 4 bases from J, leaving 11 bases between. The CDR3 is 15 residues long. In nucleotides, the CDR3 is TGTGCCAGCAGCGTAGGGACTACGGGGTACAATGAGCAGTTCTTC. Its translation is CASSVGTTGYNEQFF.

As concerns this clonotype: A single base separates this from a much larger clone, so it may be a read error. J is TRBJ2-3 and V is TRBV5-1, with D maybe TRBD1 (6 bases). CDR3 length: 14 amino acids. V was cut by 0 bases and J by 7 bases, with 12 bases left in between. Germline CDR1 is SGHRS and CDR2 is YFSETQ. The CDR3 here is CASSLGQEAYTQYF. Here the CDR3 DNA reads TGCGCCAGCAGCTTGGGACAGGAAGCATATACGCAGTATTTT.